This T cell receptor beta chain was obtained from a study of radiation and T cells in renal cell carcinoma. Assay used: immunoSEQ multiplex PCR; TCRdb lists only in-frame clones, some missing. The sample consists of about 59,000 clones, about three quarters of them appearing once. The time point here: baseline pretreatment blood. The treatment was: 15 Gy SBRT to primary tumor, nephrectomy 4 weeks later. CDR1 and CDR2 (germline): LNHNV, YYDKDF (reference sequence). The V gene lost 1 base and the J gene lost 6 bases, with 12 bases spanning the gap. This CDR3 has 15 amino acids. The V gene is TRBV15, the J gene TRBJ1-4; D is possibly TRBD1 (5 bases). The receptor was isolated from a man aged 55 to 70 with renal cell carcinoma. The specimen comprised blood, sampled from a patient whose treatment included radiotherapy and nephrectomy. CDR3 nucleotides: TGTGCCACCAGCAGAGTGGGGACCAGTTATGAAAAACTGTTTTTT. Amino acid sequence: CATSRVGTSYEKLFF.